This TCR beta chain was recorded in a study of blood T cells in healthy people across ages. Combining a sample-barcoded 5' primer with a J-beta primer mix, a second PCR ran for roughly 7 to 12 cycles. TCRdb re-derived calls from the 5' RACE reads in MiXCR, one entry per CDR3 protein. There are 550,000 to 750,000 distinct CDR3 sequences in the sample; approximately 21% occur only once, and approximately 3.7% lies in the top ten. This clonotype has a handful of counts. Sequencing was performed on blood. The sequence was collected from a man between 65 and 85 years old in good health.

In DNA form, the CDR3 reads TGTGCCAGCAGTTTCCCAATGGGGGAGCAGTACTTC. Translating gives CASSFPMGEQYF. The gene calls are TRBV12-3 or TRBV12-4 and TRBJ2-7, with no clear D. V lost 3 bases to trimming and J lost 7 bases, with 10 bases between them. The CDR3 spans 12 residues.